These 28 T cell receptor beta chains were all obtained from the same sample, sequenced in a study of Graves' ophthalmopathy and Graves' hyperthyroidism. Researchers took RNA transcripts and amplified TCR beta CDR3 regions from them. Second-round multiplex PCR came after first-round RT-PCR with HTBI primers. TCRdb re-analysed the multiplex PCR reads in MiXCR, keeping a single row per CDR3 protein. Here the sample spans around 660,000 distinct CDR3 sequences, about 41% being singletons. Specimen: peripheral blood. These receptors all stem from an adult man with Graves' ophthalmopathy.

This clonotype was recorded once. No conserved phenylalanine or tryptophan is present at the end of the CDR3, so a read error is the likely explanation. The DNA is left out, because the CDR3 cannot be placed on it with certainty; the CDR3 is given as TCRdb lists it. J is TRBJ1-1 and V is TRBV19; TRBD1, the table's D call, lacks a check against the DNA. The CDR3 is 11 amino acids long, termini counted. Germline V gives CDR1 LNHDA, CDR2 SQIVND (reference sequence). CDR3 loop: CASSMGTGPNY.

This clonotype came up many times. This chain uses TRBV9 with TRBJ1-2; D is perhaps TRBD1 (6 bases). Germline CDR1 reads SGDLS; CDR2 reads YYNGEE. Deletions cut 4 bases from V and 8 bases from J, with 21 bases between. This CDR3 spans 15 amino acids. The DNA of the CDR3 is TGTGCCAGCAGCCAGACCCCGCAGACAGGCGCGGGCTACACCTTC. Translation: CASSQTPQTGAGYTF.

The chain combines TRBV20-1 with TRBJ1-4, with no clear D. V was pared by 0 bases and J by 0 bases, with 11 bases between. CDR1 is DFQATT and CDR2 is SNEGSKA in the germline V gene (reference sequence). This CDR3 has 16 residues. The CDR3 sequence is CSARDLETTTNEKLFF. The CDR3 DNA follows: TGCAGTGCTAGAGATCTGGAGACTACAACTAATGAAAAACTGTTTTTT.

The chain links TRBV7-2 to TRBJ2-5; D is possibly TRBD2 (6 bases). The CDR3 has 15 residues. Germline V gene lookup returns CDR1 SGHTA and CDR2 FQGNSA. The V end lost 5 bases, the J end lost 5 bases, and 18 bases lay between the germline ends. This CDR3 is CASSIGGTTVETQYF. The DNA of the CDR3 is TGTGCCAGCAGCATAGGAGGGACCACCGTGGAGACCCAGTACTTC.

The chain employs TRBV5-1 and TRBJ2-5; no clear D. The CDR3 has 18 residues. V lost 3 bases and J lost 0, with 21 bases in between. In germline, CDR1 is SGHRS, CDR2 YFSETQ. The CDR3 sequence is CASSSVMGPALYQETQYF. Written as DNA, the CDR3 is TGCGCCAGCAGCTCCGTGATGGGTCCAGCTTTATACCAAGAGACCCAGTACTTC.

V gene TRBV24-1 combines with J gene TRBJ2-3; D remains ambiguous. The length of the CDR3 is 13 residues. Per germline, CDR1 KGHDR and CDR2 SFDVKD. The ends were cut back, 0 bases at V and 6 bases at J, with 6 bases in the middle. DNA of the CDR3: TGTGCCACCAGTGATTTGGAGTCGGATACGCAGTATTTT. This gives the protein CATSDLESDTQYF.

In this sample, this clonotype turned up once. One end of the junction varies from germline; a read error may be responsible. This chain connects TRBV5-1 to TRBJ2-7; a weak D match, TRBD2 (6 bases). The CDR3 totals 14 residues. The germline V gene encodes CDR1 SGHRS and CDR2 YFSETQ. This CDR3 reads CAGSLVGSSYEQYF. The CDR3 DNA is TGCGCCGGCAGCTTGGTCGGGAGCTCCTACGAGCAGTACTTC.

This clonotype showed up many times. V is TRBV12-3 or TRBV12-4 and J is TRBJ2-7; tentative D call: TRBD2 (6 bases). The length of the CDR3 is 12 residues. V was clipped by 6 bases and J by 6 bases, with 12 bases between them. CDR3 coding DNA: TGTGCCAGCAGCCACACTAGCTTCGAGCAGTACTTC. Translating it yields CASSHTSFEQYF.

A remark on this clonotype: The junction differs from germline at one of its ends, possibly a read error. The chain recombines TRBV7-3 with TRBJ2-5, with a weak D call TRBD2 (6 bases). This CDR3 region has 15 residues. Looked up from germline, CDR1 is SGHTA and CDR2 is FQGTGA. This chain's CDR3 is CASRLIGTYQETQYF. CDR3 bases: TGTGCCAGCAGATTAATAGGGACTTACCAAGAGACCCAGTACTTC.

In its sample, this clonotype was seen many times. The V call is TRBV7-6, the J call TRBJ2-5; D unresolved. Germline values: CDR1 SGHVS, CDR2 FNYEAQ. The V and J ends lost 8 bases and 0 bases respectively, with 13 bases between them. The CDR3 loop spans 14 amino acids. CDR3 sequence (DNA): TGTGCCAGCGCTAACGTTGAGTACCAAGAGACCCAGTACTTC. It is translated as CASANVEYQETQYF.

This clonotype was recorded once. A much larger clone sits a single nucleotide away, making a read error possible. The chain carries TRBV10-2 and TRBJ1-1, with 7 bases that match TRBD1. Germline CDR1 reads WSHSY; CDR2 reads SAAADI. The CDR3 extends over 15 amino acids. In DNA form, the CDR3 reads TGCGCCAGCAGTCACAGGGGTCCCAGTGGGACTGAAGCTTCCTTT. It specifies CASSHRGPSGTEASF.

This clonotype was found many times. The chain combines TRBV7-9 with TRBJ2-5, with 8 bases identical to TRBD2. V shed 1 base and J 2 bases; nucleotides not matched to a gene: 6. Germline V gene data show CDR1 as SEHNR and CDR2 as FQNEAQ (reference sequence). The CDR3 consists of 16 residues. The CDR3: CASSLDVTSGQETQYF. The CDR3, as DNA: TGTGCCAGCAGCTTAGATGTCACTAGCGGACAAGAGACCCAGTACTTC.

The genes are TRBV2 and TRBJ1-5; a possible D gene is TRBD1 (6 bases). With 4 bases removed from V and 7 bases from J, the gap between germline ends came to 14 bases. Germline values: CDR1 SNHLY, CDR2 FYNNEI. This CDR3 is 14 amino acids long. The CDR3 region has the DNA TGTGCCAGCAGTGTTGGGGGCAGGGGACAGCCCCAGCATTTT. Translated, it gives CASSVGGRGQPQHF.

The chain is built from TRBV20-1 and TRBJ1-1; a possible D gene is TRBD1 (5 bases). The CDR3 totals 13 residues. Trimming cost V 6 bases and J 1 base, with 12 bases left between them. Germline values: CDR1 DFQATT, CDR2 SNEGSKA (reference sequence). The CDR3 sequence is CSARAGGNTEAFF. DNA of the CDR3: TGCAGTGCCCGAGCCGGGGGGAACACTGAAGCTTTCTTT.

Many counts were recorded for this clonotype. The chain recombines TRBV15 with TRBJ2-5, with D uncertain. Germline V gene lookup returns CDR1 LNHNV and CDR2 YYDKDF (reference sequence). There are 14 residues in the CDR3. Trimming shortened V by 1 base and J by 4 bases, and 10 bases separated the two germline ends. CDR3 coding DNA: TGTGCCACCAGCAGAGGGGTTTCGGTAGAGACCCAGTACTTC. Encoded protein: CATSRGVSVETQYF.

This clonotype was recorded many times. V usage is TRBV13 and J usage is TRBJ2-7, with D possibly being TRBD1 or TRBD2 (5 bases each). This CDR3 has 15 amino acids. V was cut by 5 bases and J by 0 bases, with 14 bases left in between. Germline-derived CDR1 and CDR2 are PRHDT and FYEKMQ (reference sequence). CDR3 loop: CASSPGRNPSYEQYF. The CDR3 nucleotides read TGTGCCAGCAGCCCGGGACGGAATCCCTCCTACGAGCAGTACTTC.

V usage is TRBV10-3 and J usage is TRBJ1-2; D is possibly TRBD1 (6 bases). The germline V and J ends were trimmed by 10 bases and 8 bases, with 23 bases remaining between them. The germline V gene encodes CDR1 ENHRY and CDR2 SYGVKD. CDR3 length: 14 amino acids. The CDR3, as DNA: TGTGCCAGCGGTCACGGGCGGGGGGCGCGGGGCTACACCTTC. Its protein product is CASGHGRGARGYTF.

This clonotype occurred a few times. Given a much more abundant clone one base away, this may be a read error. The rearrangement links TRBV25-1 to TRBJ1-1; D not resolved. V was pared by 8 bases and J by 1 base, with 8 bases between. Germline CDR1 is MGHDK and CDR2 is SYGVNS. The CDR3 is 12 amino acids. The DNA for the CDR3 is TGTGCCAGCGGTACCTCGAACACTGAAGCTTTCTTT. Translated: CASGTSNTEAFF.

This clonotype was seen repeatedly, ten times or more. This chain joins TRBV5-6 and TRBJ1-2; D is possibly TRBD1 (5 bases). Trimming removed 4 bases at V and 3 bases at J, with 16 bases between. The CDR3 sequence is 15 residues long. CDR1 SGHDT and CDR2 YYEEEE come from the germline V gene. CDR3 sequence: CASSTDRSAYYGYTF. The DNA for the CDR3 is TGTGCCAGCAGCACCGACAGAAGCGCCTACTATGGCTACACCTTC.

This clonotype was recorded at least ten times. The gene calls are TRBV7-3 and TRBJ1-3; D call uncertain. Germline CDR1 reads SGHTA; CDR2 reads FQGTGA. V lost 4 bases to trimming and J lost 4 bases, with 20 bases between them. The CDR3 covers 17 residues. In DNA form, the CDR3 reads TGTGCCAGCAGCTCTCGTGGGTCTCTCTCGCGGGGAAACACCATATATTTT. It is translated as CASSSRGSLSRGNTIYF.

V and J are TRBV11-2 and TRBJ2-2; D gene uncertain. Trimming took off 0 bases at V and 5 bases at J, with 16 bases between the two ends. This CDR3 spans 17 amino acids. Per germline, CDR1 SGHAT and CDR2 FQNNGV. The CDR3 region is CASSLDFPNLETGELFF. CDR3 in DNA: TGTGCCAGCAGCTTAGATTTCCCGAATTTGGAAACCGGGGAGCTGTTTTTT. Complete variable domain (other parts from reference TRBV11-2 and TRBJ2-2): EAGVAQSPRYKIIEKRQSVAFWCNPISGHATLYWYQQILGQGPKLLIQFQNNGVVDDSQLPKDRFSAERLKGVDSTLKIQPAKLEDSAVYLCASSLDFPNLETGELFFGEGSRLTVL.

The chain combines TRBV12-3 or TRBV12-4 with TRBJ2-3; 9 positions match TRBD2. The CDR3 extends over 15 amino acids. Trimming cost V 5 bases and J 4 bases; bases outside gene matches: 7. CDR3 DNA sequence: TGTGCCAGCAGTCCCATAGCGGGGGCAGCAGATACGCAGTATTTT. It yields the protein CASSPIAGAADTQYF.

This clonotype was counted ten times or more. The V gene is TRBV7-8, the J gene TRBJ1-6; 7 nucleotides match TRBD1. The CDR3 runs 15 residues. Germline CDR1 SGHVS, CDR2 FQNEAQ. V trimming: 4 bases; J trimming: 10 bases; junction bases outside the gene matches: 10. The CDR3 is CASSSRTGAGSPLHF. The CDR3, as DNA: TGTGCCAGCAGCTCTCGGACAGGAGCAGGGTCACCCCTCCACTTT. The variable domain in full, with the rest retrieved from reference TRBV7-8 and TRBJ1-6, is GAGVSQSPRYKVAKRGQDVALRCDPISGHVSLFWYQQALGQGPEFLTYFQNEAQLDKSGLPSDRFFAERPEGSVSTLKIQRTQQEDSAVYLCASSSRTGAGSPLHFGNGTRLTVT.

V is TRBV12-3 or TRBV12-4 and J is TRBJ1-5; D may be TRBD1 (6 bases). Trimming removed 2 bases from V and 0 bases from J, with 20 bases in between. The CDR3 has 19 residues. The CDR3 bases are TGTGCCAGCAGTTTACGGGCAGGGAGGGGGTATTATAGCAATCAGCCCCAGCATTTT. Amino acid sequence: CASSLRAGRGYYSNQPQHF.

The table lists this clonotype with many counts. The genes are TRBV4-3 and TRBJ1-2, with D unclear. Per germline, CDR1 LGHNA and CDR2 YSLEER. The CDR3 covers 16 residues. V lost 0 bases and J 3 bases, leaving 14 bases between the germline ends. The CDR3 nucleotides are TGCGCCAGCAGCCAAGATCGGACCGATAGACACTATGGCTACACCTTC. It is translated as CASSQDRTDRHYGYTF.

The CDR3 DNA sequence: TGTGCCAGTAGTTCGACAGCTACCTACCAATCCAATCAGCCCCAGCATTTT. It translates to CASSSTATYQSNQPQHF. The genes are TRBV19 and TRBJ1-5; a weak D match, TRBD1 (5 bases). CDR1 is LNHDA, CDR2 SQIVND, per germline (reference sequence). V was clipped by 5 bases and J by 3 bases, with 20 bases between them. There are 17 residues in the CDR3.

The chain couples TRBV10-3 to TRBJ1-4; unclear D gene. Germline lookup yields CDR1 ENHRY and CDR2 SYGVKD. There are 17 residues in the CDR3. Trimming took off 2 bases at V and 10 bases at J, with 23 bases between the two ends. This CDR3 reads CAISEGEVTNGVRKLFF. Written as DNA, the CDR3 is TGTGCCATCAGTGAGGGGGAGGTGACTAACGGAGTTCGAAAACTGTTTTTT.

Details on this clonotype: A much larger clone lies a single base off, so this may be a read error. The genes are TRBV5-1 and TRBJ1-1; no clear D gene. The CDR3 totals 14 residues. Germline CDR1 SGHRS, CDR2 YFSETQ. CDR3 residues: CVSSLSGSGTEAFF. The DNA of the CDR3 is TGCGTCAGCAGCTTGTCCGGGTCGGGCACTGAAGCTTTCTTT.